This T cell receptor beta chain was documented in a study of blood T cell repertoires in COVID-19 (TCRdb year 2020). Concerning the study at large: The collaborator samples originated in the United States, Italy and Spain and spanned the acute and convalescent phases of COVID-19. The repertoires were released in a freely available public database meant as a resource for research on the immune response to SARS-CoV-2. The samples were drawn from the first 160 participants of the ongoing ImmuneRACE study and from over a thousand subjects provided by 6 global collaborators. Deeply sampled blood TCRbeta repertoires from subjects exposed to, actively infected with, or recovered from COVID-19 were included in the dataset. The material from the prospective study consisted of cDNA or gDNA derived from T cells, B-cell-depleted T cells, or PBMCs. Where HLA class I and class II types were available, the types were taken from metadata supplied by the sample provider, not from assay-based typing. The sample metadata nearly always contained a de-identified subject ID, COVID-19 status, age in years and sex. Overall results and qualifications from the work: The amount of clinical and demographic metadata varied by source and participant and was provided uncurated.

One collaborating source in Seattle enrolled patients while the patients were actively infected and followed the patients over time throughout the course of disease. Whole blood was collected in K2EDTA tubes by collaborating institutions according to the institutions' own protocols. For TCRbeta analysis, collaborators shipped samples as frozen whole blood, isolated PBMCs, or DNA extracted from either of those sample types. Note on this clone: Its antigen remains undetermined. No much larger clone exists at a distance of one base, and base qualities are not known.

V was cut back by 5 bases and J by 2 bases, leaving a gap of 25 bases between them. From its cysteine to its phenylalanine, the CDR3 spans 19 amino acids. Just CDR3 DNA is preserved here, 57 bases in frame from base 1. The CDR1 and CDR2 encoded by the germline V gene are SGHVS and FNYEAQ. The immunoSEQ Assay, a bias-controlled multiplex PCR, was used to amplify TCRbeta CDR3 regions from genomic DNA. On the study's bioinformatics: Nucleated cell counts per sample were estimated from amplification of reference gene primers within the assay. To quantify the absolute abundance of each unique TCRbeta CDR3 rearrangement, sequence reads were collapsed and filtered. Productive Simpson clonality was computed per sample as the square root of Simpson's diversity index over productive rearrangements. In its TCRdb copy, this immuneACCESS table keeps in-frame sequences only and misses some clones. Where compared with another copy, unresolved V genes explain less than half of these, and the others have no known cause. V and J calls and clone size are those listed in that table; D and trimming were worked out from the DNA. The table for this sample lists fewer than 250,000 clones; about 93% of them were counted only once. 0.83% of the sample is in the top ten clones.

The chain couples TRBV7-6 to TRBJ2-1; TRBD2 is a weak D gene call, 5 bases matching. The sequenced sample was peripheral blood. This receptor was identified in a man aged 25-45 years with COVID-19, enrolled during active disease. Here the CDR3 is given as CASSPERLGVLIAYNEQFF. The nucleotide sequence is given as TGTGCCAGCAGCCCAGAGCGCTTGGGAGTTCTTATCGCCTACAATGAGCAGTTCTTC.